The 14 T cell receptor beta chains presented below share a single source sample, sequenced in a study of blood T cell repertoires in COVID-19. Generated by immunoSEQ multiplex PCR, the TCRdb table keeps only in-frame clones and is missing some. The sample carries approximately 150,000 clones, around 81% recorded once. Sequenced sample: peripheral blood. The receptor set was obtained from a human donor in a cohort sampled during active COVID-19.

This clone has at least ten counts. The gene calls are TRBV29-1 and TRBJ2-7, with 12 bases matching TRBD2. Germline V CDR1 and CDR2: SQVTM, ANQGSEA. The J segment lost 6 bases and the V segment lost 6 bases, leaving 12 bases of the junction unmatched. This CDR3 has 15 amino acids. CDR3 in DNA: TGCAGCGTGAGACTCGCGACTAGCGGGAGTGGCGAGCAGTACTTC. Its translation is CSVRLATSGSGEQYF.

The gene calls are TRBV5-8 and TRBJ1-3, with D hard to call. There are 13 residues in the CDR3. Looked up from germline, CDR1 is SGHTS and CDR2 is YDEGEE. Trimming pared 2 bases from V and 0 bases from J, leaving 3 bases between. In nucleotides, the CDR3 is TGTGCCAGCAGCTTTAGCTCTGGAAACACCATATATTTT. Encoded protein: CASSFSSGNTIYF.

The chain recombines TRBV19 with TRBJ1-5; D may be TRBD1 (6 bases). CDR1 LNHDA and CDR2 SQIVND come from the germline V gene (reference sequence). V was trimmed by 8 bases and J by 3 bases, leaving 11 bases between them. The CDR3 is 13 amino acids. The CDR3, as DNA: TGTGCCAGTTCACAGGGACCCAATCAGCCCCAGCATTTT. Translated: CASSQGPNQPQHF.

This sequence joins TRBV7-9 and TRBJ2-7, with 9 bases aligning to TRBD1. In germline, CDR1 is SEHNR, CDR2 FQNEAQ (reference sequence). CDR3 length: 14 residues. The ends lost 4 bases at V and 4 bases at J; junction bases unmatched: 5. The CDR3 bases are TGTGCCAGCAGCTCTCCCGGGACAGGGTACGAGCAGTACTTC. Amino acid sequence: CASSSPGTGYEQYF.

J is TRBJ2-7 and V is TRBV9, with a tentative D call TRBD2 (5 bases). Germline loops: CDR1 SGDLS, CDR2 YYNGEE. Trimming stripped 3 bases from V and 7 bases from J, with 14 bases between. The CDR3 extends over 13 amino acids. In DNA form, the CDR3 reads TGTGCCAGCAGCGCAAACTTACCGGGGGAGCAGTACTTC. As protein: CASSANLPGEQYF.

The chain is built from TRBV7-3 and TRBJ2-1; the match to TRBD2 covers 8 bases. The CDR3 length is 17 residues. The V gene's germline CDR1 is SGHTA and CDR2 FQGTGA. After removal of 5 bases from V and 3 bases from J, the junction contained 12 bases not matched to a gene. CDR3 sequence: CASSPQPTSGGYNEQFF. The CDR3 DNA is TGTGCCAGCAGCCCCCAGCCAACTAGCGGAGGCTACAATGAGCAGTTCTTC.

The chain uses TRBV29-1 and TRBJ2-7, with 13 bases that match TRBD2. CDR1 SQVTM and CDR2 ANQGSEA come from the germline V gene. The CDR3 contains 14 residues. J was trimmed by 6 bases and V by 1 base; bases with no gene match: 3. The CDR3 sequence is CSVEGRLAGGEQYF. The CDR3 DNA sequence: TGCAGCGTTGAAGGGCGACTAGCGGGAGGCGAGCAGTACTTC.

The chain recombines TRBV15 with TRBJ2-2; a possible D gene is TRBD1 (6 bases). V lost 5 bases, J lost 6 bases, and 10 bases lay in between. This CDR3 spans 13 amino acids. The germline gives CDR1 LNHNV, CDR2 YYDKDF (reference sequence). The CDR3 coding sequence is TGTGCCACCAGCCGTAACAGGGCCGGGGAGCTGTTTTTT. This translates into CATSRNRAGELFF. The variable domain in full, with the rest retrieved from reference TRBV15 and TRBJ2-2, is DAMVIQNPRYQVTQFGKPVTLSCSQTLNHNVMYWYQQKSSQAPKLLFHYYDKDFNNEADTPDNFQSRRPNTSFCFLDIRSPGLGDTAMYLCATSRNRAGELFFGEGSRLTVL.

The genes are TRBV12-5 and TRBJ1-1, with D possibly TRBD1 on 5 matching bases. Looked up from germline, CDR1 is LGHNT and CDR2 is FRNRAP. CDR3 length: 16 residues. V lost 0 bases and J 3 bases, leaving 14 bases between the germline ends. The CDR3 region has the DNA TGTGCTAGTGGTTTGGTACTGGTTGGGGGGTACACTGAAGCTTTCTTT. Encoded protein: CASGLVLVGGYTEAFF.

J is TRBJ2-1 and V is TRBV9; the match to TRBD1 covers 11 bases. V shed 4 bases, J shed 3 bases, and the junction held 9 bases outside the gene matches. This CDR3 spans 17 amino acids. Germline V CDR1 and CDR2: SGDLS, YYNGEE. The CDR3, as DNA: TGTGCCAGCAGCCCCCGGACAGGGGGCTTTGGCTACAATGAGCAGTTCTTC. Encoded protein: CASSPRTGGFGYNEQFF.

This clone appeared once. V and J are TRBV5-5 and TRBJ1-5; D might be TRBD1 (5 bases). The V gene's germline CDR1 is SGHKS and CDR2 YYEKEE (reference sequence). Trimming took off 3 bases at V and 0 bases at J, with 13 bases between the two ends. This CDR3 region has 16 residues. CDR3 region: CASSSQGPLSNQPQHF. CDR3 DNA: TGTGCCAGCAGCTCTCAGGGCCCTCTTAGCAATCAGCCCCAGCATTTT.

The rearrangement links TRBV29-1 to TRBJ1-6, with TRBD1 as a possible D gene (5 bases). This CDR3 spans 14 amino acids. Germline V gene data show CDR1 as SQVTM and CDR2 as ANQGSEA. Between the trimmed V and J ends, which lost 5 bases and 4 bases, there was a span of 12 bases. The CDR3 region has the DNA TGCAGCGTTACCACCGGGACTTATAATTCACCCCTCCACTTT. It encodes CSVTTGTYNSPLHF.

This chain joins TRBV14 and TRBJ2-2; D may be TRBD2 (6 bases). CDR1 is SGHDN and CDR2 is FVKESK in the germline V gene. V shed 2 bases and J shed 4 bases, with 11 bases lying between them. The CDR3 runs to 15 residues. CDR3 residues: CASSQQAGPTGELFF. CDR3 nucleotides: TGTGCCAGCAGCCAACAAGCGGGCCCCACCGGGGAGCTGTTTTTT.

This rearrangement joins TRBV7-9 to TRBJ2-4; 9 bases line up with TRBD1. With 1 base clipped from V and 8 bases from J, the junction kept 6 bases outside the gene matches. In germline, CDR1 is SEHNR, CDR2 FQNEAQ (reference sequence). This CDR3 is 15 amino acids long. Here the CDR3 reads CASSLEGQGLDIQYF. CDR3 DNA: TGTGCCAGCAGCTTAGAGGGACAGGGTTTGGACATTCAGTACTTC.